Described below is a single T cell receptor (beta chain) sequence and its context. Its recognized antigen is unknown. One base away there is no much larger clone; base qualities are not given. Library preparation used PCR. TCR sequencing of DNA from cultured CD4+ T cells used the Oncomine TCR Beta short-read assay at the Johns Hopkins FTIC core. The QIAamp micro DNA kit was used to extract genomic DNA from the cultured CD4+ T cells. Oncomine TCR Beta libraries from cultured CD4+ T cells were pooled with unique dual indexes and sequenced on an Illumina iSeq 100. The paper's data handling went like this. Non-productive sequences were removed, and CDR3s not starting with C, not ending with F or W, or shorter than 7 amino acids were discarded. The MANAFEST web application was used to identify antigen-specific clonotypes by comparing peptide-stimulated wells against reference wells and other culture wells. For a clone to be called positive, the clone needed an FDR below 0.05, an odds ratio above 5, and a productive frequency above 0.1% in at least two of three replicate wells. Cross-reactive clonotypes were defined as significantly expanded in both SARS-CoV-2 spike wells and at least one common cold coronavirus spike condition. Levenshtein distances (stringdist) and unrooted phylogenetic trees (ape) in R version 3.6.1 were used to assess CDR3 homology. TCRdb took the public reads, trimmed them with fastp at Q25, ran MiXCR for clone calling and kept in-frame beta chains. Rows with one shared CDR3 protein collapse into an entry with the most common genes and DNA. These V and J calls are TCRdb output, not the study's own analysis. The sample table shows about 20,000 distinct CDR3 sequences, and around 42% are seen once. The ten top clones hold 9% to 10% of the sample.

The record originates from a study of vaccination and CD4 T cells after COVID-19 (dated by TCRdb to the early 2020s). Context from the whole study: Convalescent patients had a positive SARS-CoV-2 result on nasal swab PCR, and of these patients, nine had mild disease and one had severe disease. For three convalescent patients, samples were collected at an early post-vaccination timepoint (day 14) as well as at a late post-vaccination timepoint (days 161 to 241). Control cultures received a CEFX viral epitope pool as the positive control, an HIV-1 Nef peptide pool as the negative control, or no peptide. Two doses of either the Pfizer-BioNTech BNT162b2 vaccine (n=8) or the Moderna mRNA-1273 vaccine (n=2) were administered to participants. Post-vaccine blood samples were collected a median of approximately 72 days after the second vaccine dose, ranging from about 13 to 241 days. For stimulating the cultures, overlapping spike peptide pools were used, derived from SARS-CoV-2 as well as from the common cold coronaviruses HCoV-NL63, HCoV-OC43 and HCoV-229E. In 10 COVID-19 convalescent patients and several infection-naive healthy vaccine recipients, the spike-specific CD4+ TCR repertoire before mRNA vaccination was compared with the repertoire after mRNA vaccination. Six males and four females were included in the convalescent cohort, with two Hispanic individuals, seven Caucasians, two Asians and one multiracial person represented. Post-COVID blood samples were collected from convalescent patients a median of approximately 100 days after diagnosis, with a range of roughly 30 to 161 days.

In light of the paper, this sample's time point label describes: late sampling 161 to 241 days after vaccination in three convalescent patients. The treatment or condition label for this specimen denotes: roughly 10-day PBMC culture with coronavirus spike peptide pools or control peptides (ViraFEST assay). The ViraFEST assay was used in the study, in which antigen-specific T cells were expanded with peptide pools and expanded clonotypes were subsequently identified by TCR sequencing. The convalescent patients' positive SARS-CoV-2 PCR tests fell between March and December 2020, which was before the Alpha, Beta and Delta variants emerged in the United States. Each well held fewer than 2.5 million PBMCs cultured with roughly 9.2 ug/ml peptide pools in IMDM containing about 5% human AB serum and roughly 9.3 IU/ml IL-2. Half of the culture medium was replaced with fresh IL-2-containing medium on days 3 and 7. CD4+ T cells were isolated after roughly 10 days of culture through negative selection using the EasySep CD4+ T cell isolation kit. Ficoll-Paque Plus gradient centrifugation was used to isolate PBMCs from whole blood, and the isolated PBMCs were then either used fresh or cryopreserved at -140C. Triplicate wells were generally used for each culture condition.

From V the trimming removes 7 bases and from J it removes 5 bases, while the gene matches leave 2 bases of the junction unaccounted for. The germline V gene provides CDR1 KGHDR and CDR2 SFDVKD. Its CDR3 holds 14 amino acids, cysteine through phenylalanine. The only DNA kept is the CDR3, 42 bases in frame from the first base. General study outcomes and caveats: An increase in the median number of SARS-CoV-2-reactive clonotypes from approximately 21 after infection to about 39 after vaccination was observed, but the change was not found to be significant. In convalescent patients, a median approximately 90% of post-vaccine SARS-CoV-2-reactive clones were detected only after vaccination, suggesting vaccine-specific priming. Only a relatively small number of convalescent patients were included in the study, and early timepoints following natural infection were not analyzed. Of the vaccine-specific clones found in convalescent patients, nearly all (304 of 307) were mono-reactive for SARS-CoV-2 spike instead of being cross-reactive with common cold coronaviruses.

This receptor was taken from a human donor who had recovered from COVID-19. The specimen comprised CD4+ T cells from blood, cultured in vitro, sampled about 7 months after SARS-CoV-2 vaccination. The chain employs TRBV24-1 and TRBJ2-2; 11 central nucleotides agree with TRBD1. The DNA sequence is TGTGCCACCAGGGGGACAGGGGGGACCGGGGAGCTGTTTTTT. Its protein reads: CATRGTGGTGELFF.